This T cell receptor (beta chain) was captured by sequencing in a study of cytomegalovirus exposure and HLA in healthy donors. Turning to the study itself: In an earlier analysis, around 120 million unique TCR beta sequences were found from some 180 million T cells.

The PCR contained 60 Vbeta and 13 Jbeta primers. Per the original methods: Around 9.9 million shared chains were among the roughly 80 million unique TCR beta chains that a later analysis counted. TCRdb keeps only in-frame clones here, not all; method: immunoSEQ multiplex PCR. The V and J calls and clone size are taken from that table; D and trimming were inferred from the DNA. The data show 75,000 to 100,000 clones, under 85% seen once. Germline CDR1 is SGHAT and CDR2 is FQNNGV. CDR3 size: 15 residues. Trimming pared 1 base from V and 7 bases from J, leaving 14 bases between. The sequenced material came from PBMCs. V usage is TRBV11-2 and J usage is TRBJ2-1; D not certain. The clonotype was recovered from a man aged 18 to 30 in good health and CMV-seropositive. The CDR3 bases are TGTGCCAGCAGCTTAGGGGCAGGCATGGGTAATGAGCAGTTCTTC. Translated, it gives CASSLGAGMGNEQFF.